The 10 T cell receptor beta chains listed next were all sequenced from one sample in a study of response to subunit inactivated influenza vaccine. In TCRdb, the RT-PCR reads were re-called with MiXCR into one record per CDR3 protein. The data show some 850,000 distinct CDR3 sequences, 15% to 20% seen once. Material: PBMCs from blood, obtained more than 4 days after vaccination. The receptors come from a middle-aged man who received an inactivated influenza vaccine.

This clonotype was seen only a few times. This chain connects TRBV6-5 to TRBJ2-3; 8 nucleotides match TRBD1. The junction had 7 bases not matched to a gene; V was cut back by 2 bases and J by 3 bases. The CDR3 runs to 16 residues. Germline V gene lookup returns CDR1 MNHEY and CDR2 SVGAGI. DNA of the CDR3: TGTGCCAGCAGTTACGGACAGGGATTAGGAACAGATACGCAGTATTTT. Amino acids: CASSYGQGLGTDTQYF.

This clonotype was counted only a few times. The genes are TRBV12-3 or TRBV12-4 and TRBJ2-5, with 9 bases fitting TRBD1. This CDR3 region has 14 residues. Trimming removed 6 bases from V and 5 bases from J; junction bases left unmatched: 7. The CDR3, as DNA: TGTGCCAGCAGGGACACAGGGGGCGGCGAGACCCAGTACTTC. Its translation: CASRDTGGGETQYF.

This clonotype came up many times. The chain joins TRBV7-2 to TRBJ2-1; D is unclear. Trimming cost V 2 bases and J 5 bases, with 10 bases left between them. This CDR3 contains 14 residues. Germline loops: CDR1 SGHTA, CDR2 FQGNSA. The CDR3 bases are TGTGCCAGCAGCTTATCCGGCAGCAACAATGAGCAGTTCTTC. Protein: CASSLSGSNNEQFF.

This chain connects TRBV11-3 to TRBJ2-7; D is unclear. V lost 4 bases, J lost 10 bases, and 14 bases lay in between. The CDR3 loop spans 12 amino acids. The germline CDR1 and CDR2 sequences are SGHNT and YENEEA. CDR3 residues: CASSSHSGEQYF. The CDR3 nucleotides are TGTGCCAGCAGCTCCCACAGTGGGGAACAGTACTTC.

The V and J genes are TRBV11-2 and TRBJ2-7, with TRBD2 identical over 12 bases. The germline gives CDR1 SGHAT, CDR2 FQNNGV. V shed 1 base, J shed 3 bases, and the junction held 4 bases outside the gene matches. The CDR3 spans 16 residues. The CDR3 DNA is TGTGCCAGCAGCTTAGGACTAGCGGGGGTTGGCTACGAGCAGTACTTC. Translation: CASSLGLAGVGYEQYF.

The chain combines TRBV27 with TRBJ2-6; 8 positions agree with TRBD1. The CDR3 consists of 17 residues. Trimming at V came to 3 bases and at J to 0 bases, leaving 4 bases not matched to a gene. Germline loops: CDR1 MNHEY, CDR2 SMNVEV (reference sequence). The CDR3, as DNA: TGTGCCAGCAGTTTGGACAGGGCGATCTCTGGGGCCAACGTCCTGACTTTC. Its protein product is CASSLDRAISGANVLTF.

DNA of the CDR3: TGTGCCAGCAGCCCGCGGAGTATAGGGGAGCAGTTCTTC. Amino acids: CASSPRSIGEQFF. V is TRBV5-5 and J is TRBJ2-1, with D uncertain. This CDR3 is 13 amino acids long. Trimming left V 4 bases short and J 10 bases short, with 15 bases between. Germline V gives CDR1 SGHKS, CDR2 YYEKEE (reference sequence).

The CDR3 sequence is CASSPRGHQTDTQYF. Here the CDR3 DNA reads TGTGCCAGCAGCCCGCGGGGCCACCAGACAGATACGCAGTATTTT. V is TRBV7-2 and J is TRBJ2-3; D might be TRBD2 (6 bases). There are 15 residues in the CDR3. V lost 5 bases to trimming and J lost 3 bases, with 15 bases between them. Germline V gene lookup returns CDR1 SGHTA and CDR2 FQGNSA.

This clonotype was counted a few times. CDR3 DNA sequence: TGCAGTGCTAGTCTGGGCGGTAATTCACCCCTCCACTTT. Residues: CSASLGGNSPLHF. The chain joins TRBV20-1 to TRBJ1-6; unclear D gene. Trimming left V 3 bases short and J 6 bases short, with 9 bases between. Germline V lookup: CDR1 DFQATT, CDR2 SNEGSKA (reference sequence). The CDR3 is 13 amino acids.

This chain connects TRBV27 to TRBJ2-7; 9 bases match TRBD1. The junction had 8 bases not matched to a gene; V was cut back by 6 bases and J by 5 bases. CDR3 size: 14 residues. The V gene's germline CDR1 is MNHEY and CDR2 SMNVEV (reference sequence). CDR3 sequence (DNA): TGTGCCAGCAGCCACAGGGGGCGCGTCCACGAGCAGTACTTC. Translation gives CASSHRGRVHEQYF.